This T cell receptor beta chain was sequenced during a study of shared clonotypes between healthy human individuals. Study findings and constraints: The generation probabilities recorded for non-shared clonotypes fell below those of clonotypes shared by all four donors.

As concerns this clone: Its antigen is not known.

Those who donated, Caucasian adults without exception, all lived in Nashville, Tennessee. TCRdb's table, derived via immunoSEQ multiplex PCR, lists solely in-frame clones and lacks some. The data show some 2,100,000 clones, 90% to 96% seen once. The germline CDR1 and CDR2 sequences are MDHEN and SYDVKM. The ends were cut back, 6 bases at V and 2 bases at J, with 14 bases in the middle. CDR3 length equals 15 residues. The sequencing sample was made of naive CD4+ T cells sorted from blood. Subset: CD45RA+ positively selected. The source of this sequence is a man aged 18 to 29 in good health. This sequence joins TRBV28 and TRBJ1-3, with D maybe TRBD1 (5 bases). CDR3 bases: TGTGCCAGCAGCCCAGCGGGACGGACTGGAAACACCATATATTTT. Translation: CASSPAGRTGNTIYF.